Listed below are T cell receptor beta chains from one sample, sequenced in a study of T cells in Graves' hyperthyroidism and ophthalmopathy. MiXCR, run by TCRdb on the multiplex PCR reads, gives a single entry per CDR3 protein. The sample has about 350,000 distinct CDR3 sequences, roughly 14% seen once. Material for sequencing was blood. Source of these receptors: a woman younger than 45 with Graves' hyperthyroidism. CDR3s leave out the opening cysteine and the closing phenylalanine or tryptophan. Fields, in order: J gene, D gene, V gene, CDR3 protein. A D gene is named only where the DNA matches it firmly.

>TRBJ1-3|TRBD1|TRBV12-3/TRBV12-4
ASSTGTGANTIY
>TRBJ2-2|NA|TRBV5-1
ASSFAGVTGELF
>TRBJ1-1|NA|TRBV20-1
SARATNTEAF
>TRBJ1-2|NA|TRBV10-3
AAYRGLPTIYGYT
>TRBJ1-2|NA|TRBV18
ASSPQESYGYT
>TRBJ1-2|TRBD1|TRBV30
AWSVGPGTGMGYT
>TRBJ1-1|NA|TRBV10-3
AISDYLLDPEAF
>TRBJ2-7|TRBD2|TRBV27
ASKKGLAAEQY
>TRBJ2-1|TRBD2|TRBV5-1
ASSSLLGLADYNEQF
>TRBJ2-7|TRBD2|TRBV14
ASSRTSGLLYEQY
>TRBJ2-1|NA|TRBV19
ASRTTGRTGTGEQF
>TRBJ1-1|NA|TRBV20-1
SVKGQGMNTEAF
>TRBJ2-6|NA|TRBV20-1
SAREGTSGANVLT
>TRBJ1-5|NA|TRBV12-3/TRBV12-4
ASSLGRTSHRH
>TRBJ1-4|TRBD1|TRBV30
AWSAGGTGVEKLF
>TRBJ1-1|NA|TRBV19
ASSMTAAREAF
>TRBJ2-3|NA|TRBV28
ASSLAGATITDTQY
>TRBJ2-7|TRBD2|TRBV19
ASSGGEYYEQY
>TRBJ2-7|TRBD2|TRBV19
ASSLRGVNYEQY
>TRBJ1-4|NA|TRBV29-1
SAETSGAGEKLF
>TRBJ2-2|NA|TRBV4-1
ASSQVFLPYGAGELF
>TRBJ2-7|NA|TRBV11-2
ASSPVGEQY
>TRBJ2-7|TRBD1|TRBV4-2
ASSSWDSKYEQY
>TRBJ2-7|TRBD2|TRBV20-1
SARGTREAASYEQY
>TRBJ1-2|NA|TRBV18
ASSRMAGDESGYT
>TRBJ2-1|NA|TRBV19
ASSIGTPGGEQF
>TRBJ1-6|NA|TRBV3-1
ASSQGASGLNSPLH
>TRBJ2-1|NA|TRBV10-3
AISVLLWMGF
>TRBJ2-1|TRBD2|TRBV19
ASSIGWRAGEGYNEQF
>TRBJ2-2|NA|TRBV28
ASNLRGFRDTGELF
>TRBJ2-7|TRBD2|TRBV7-2
ASSPPGGGYEQY
>TRBJ1-2|TRBD1|TRBV13
ASSGDRGLSYT
>TRBJ1-1|TRBD1|TRBV7-9
ASSQGGGFTEAF
>TRBJ2-1|TRBD1|TRBV13
ATTPGQDEQF
>TRBJ2-7|NA|TRBV28
ASIGGLELDEQY
>TRBJ1-3|TRBD1|TRBV7-9
ASSSITQDRGNTIY
>TRBJ2-5|NA|TRBV20-1
SARDGSPGHPQETQY
>TRBJ2-5|NA|TRBV5-1
ASRYGETQY
>TRBJ1-5|TRBD1|TRBV7-6
ASSLEAGGDQPQH
>TRBJ2-2|TRBD2|TRBV10-2
ASSPIAGASGELF
>TRBJ2-2|NA|TRBV28
ATSTFTGELF
>TRBJ2-1|NA|TRBV20-1
SASDFNEQF
>TRBJ2-2|NA|TRBV20-1
SARDLRDAGELF
>TRBJ2-7|TRBD2|TRBV5-6
ASTTGTRVYEQY
>TRBJ2-3|TRBD2|TRBV20-1
SAPWVPGGTDTQY
>TRBJ2-7|TRBD1|TRBV3-1
ASSQDSVFMGDRDEQY
>TRBJ1-1|NA|TRBV6-2/TRBV6-3
AISDTTNTEAF
>TRBJ2-6|NA|TRBV7-2
ASSLTPSQDVLT
>TRBJ1-2|TRBD1|TRBV6-1
ASSSPGQGAHGYT
>TRBJ2-1|TRBD2|TRBV9
ASSVLTSSNEQF